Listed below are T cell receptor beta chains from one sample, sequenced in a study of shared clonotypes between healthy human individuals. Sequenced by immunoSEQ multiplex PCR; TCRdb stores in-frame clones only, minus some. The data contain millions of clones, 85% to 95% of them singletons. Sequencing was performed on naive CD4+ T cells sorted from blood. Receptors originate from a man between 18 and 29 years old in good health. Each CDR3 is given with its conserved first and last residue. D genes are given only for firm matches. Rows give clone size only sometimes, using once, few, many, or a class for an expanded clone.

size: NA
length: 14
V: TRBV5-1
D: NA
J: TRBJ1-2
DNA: TGCGCCAGCAGCTTGGCCCCGGGGAGCTATGGCTACACCTTC
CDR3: CASSLAPGSYGYTF

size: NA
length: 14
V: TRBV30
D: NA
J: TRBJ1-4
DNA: TGTGCCTGGAGGCGGCAGGGGAATAATGAAAAACTGTTTTTT
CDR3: CAWRRQGNNEKLFF

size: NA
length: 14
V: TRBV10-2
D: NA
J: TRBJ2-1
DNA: TGCGCCAGCCGTGGCCCCCAATGGGGCGATGAGCAGTTCTTC
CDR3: CASRGPQWGDEQFF

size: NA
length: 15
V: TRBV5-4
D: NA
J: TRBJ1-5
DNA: TGTGCCAGCAGTTTACAGGGTCCCAGCAATCAGCCCCAGCATTTT
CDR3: CASSLQGPSNQPQHF

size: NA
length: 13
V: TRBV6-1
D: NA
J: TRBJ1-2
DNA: TGTGCCAGCAGTGAAGCGCGTGGCTATGGCTACACCTTC
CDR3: CASSEARGYGYTF

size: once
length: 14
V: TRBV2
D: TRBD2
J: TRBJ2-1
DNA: TGTGCCAGCAGGGTGCGGGAGGGTATTGCTGAGCAGTTCTTC
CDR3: CASRVREGIAEQFF

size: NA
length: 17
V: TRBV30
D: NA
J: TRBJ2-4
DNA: TGTGCCTGGAGAGCGGGCGGGAGACAGGGGGCCAAAAACATTCAGTACTTC
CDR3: CAWRAGGRQGAKNIQYF

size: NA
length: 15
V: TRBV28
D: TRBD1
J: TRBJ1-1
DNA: TGTGCCAGCCGTTACAGGGACAGGGTTGTCACTGAAGCTTTCTTT
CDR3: CASRYRDRVVTEAFF

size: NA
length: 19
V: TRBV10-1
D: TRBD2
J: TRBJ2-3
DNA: TGCGCCAGCAGCAATACTAGCGGGAGGACGATAACTAGCACAGATACGCAGTATTTT
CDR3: CASSNTSGRTITSTDTQYF

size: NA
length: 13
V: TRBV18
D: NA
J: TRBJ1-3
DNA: TGTGCCAGCTCACCACCCTCACCCACGACCATATATTTT
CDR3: CASSPPSPTTIYF

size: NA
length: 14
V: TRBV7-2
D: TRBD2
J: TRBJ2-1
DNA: TGTGCCAGCAGCTTAGGGCTAGCGGGAGGGCCGGCGTTCTTC
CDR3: CASSLGLAGGPAFF

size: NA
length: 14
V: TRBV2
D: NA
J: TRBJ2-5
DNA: TGTGCCAGCAAGGGCCTTAGGGCCACAGAGACCCAGTACTTC
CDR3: CASKGLRATETQYF

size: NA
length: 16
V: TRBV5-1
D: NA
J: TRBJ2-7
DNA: TGCGCCAGCAGCCCGCGTTCGGGCGGGCCAACCTACGAGCAGTACTTC
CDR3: CASSPRSGGPTYEQYF

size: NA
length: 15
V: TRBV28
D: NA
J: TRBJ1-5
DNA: TGTGCCAGCACCTCCGGAGGGCTTAGCAATCAGCCCCAGCATTTT
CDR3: CASTSGGLSNQPQHF

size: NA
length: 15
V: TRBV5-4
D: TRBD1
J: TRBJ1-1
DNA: TGTGCCAGCAGCCTGGGACAGACCCTGAACACTGAAGCTTTCTTT
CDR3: CASSLGQTLNTEAFF

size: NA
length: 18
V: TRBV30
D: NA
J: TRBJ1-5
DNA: TGTGCCTGGAGTGTAACACGAGACAGACTATATAGCAATCAGCCCCAGCATTTT
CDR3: CAWSVTRDRLYSNQPQHF

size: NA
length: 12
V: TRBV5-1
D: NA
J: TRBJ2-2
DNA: TGCGCCAGCAGCTTCGGGGCCGGGGAGCTGTTTTTT
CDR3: CASSFGAGELFF